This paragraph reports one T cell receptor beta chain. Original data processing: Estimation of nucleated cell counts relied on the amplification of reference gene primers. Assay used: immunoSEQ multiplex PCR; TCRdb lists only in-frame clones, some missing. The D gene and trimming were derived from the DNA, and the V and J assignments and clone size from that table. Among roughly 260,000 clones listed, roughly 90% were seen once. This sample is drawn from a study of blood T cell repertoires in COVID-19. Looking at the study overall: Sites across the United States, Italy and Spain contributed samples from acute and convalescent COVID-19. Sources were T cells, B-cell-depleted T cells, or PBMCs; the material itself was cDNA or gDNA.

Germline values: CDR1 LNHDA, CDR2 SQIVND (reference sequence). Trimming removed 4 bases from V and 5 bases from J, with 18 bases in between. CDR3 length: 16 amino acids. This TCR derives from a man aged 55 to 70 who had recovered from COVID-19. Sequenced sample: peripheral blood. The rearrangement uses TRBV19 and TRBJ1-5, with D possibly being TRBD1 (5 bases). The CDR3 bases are TGTGCCAGTAGTAGAGCTTCGGGGGTGCGGGATCAGCCCCAGCATTTT. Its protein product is CASSRASGVRDQPQHF.